The clone carrying this T cell receptor beta chain occurred a few times. In the authors' workflow: It was from reference gene primer amplification that nucleated cell counts were estimated. Method: immunoSEQ multiplex PCR; TCRdb's copy keeps in-frame clones and lacks some. V and J calls and clone size follow that table, whereas D and trimming were derived from the DNA. The sample carries 140,000 to 150,000 clones, roughly nine tenths recorded once. This sample is part of a study of blood T cell repertoires in COVID-19. Study-level background: Researchers got acute and convalescent COVID-19 samples from the United States, Italy and Spain. Sources were T cells, B-cell-depleted T cells, or PBMCs; the material itself was cDNA or gDNA.

Germline V gene data show CDR1 as SGHRS and CDR2 as YFSETQ. The CDR3 spans 13 residues. V lost 7 bases and J lost 3; bases outside the gene matches: 5. This TCR was sampled from a human donor in a cohort sampled during active COVID-19. This chain uses TRBV5-1 with TRBJ2-3; TRBD1 matches 7 bases. The sample was peripheral blood. The CDR3 protein is CASATGDTDTQYF. CDR3 DNA: TGCGCCAGCGCTACAGGGGATACAGATACGCAGTATTTT.